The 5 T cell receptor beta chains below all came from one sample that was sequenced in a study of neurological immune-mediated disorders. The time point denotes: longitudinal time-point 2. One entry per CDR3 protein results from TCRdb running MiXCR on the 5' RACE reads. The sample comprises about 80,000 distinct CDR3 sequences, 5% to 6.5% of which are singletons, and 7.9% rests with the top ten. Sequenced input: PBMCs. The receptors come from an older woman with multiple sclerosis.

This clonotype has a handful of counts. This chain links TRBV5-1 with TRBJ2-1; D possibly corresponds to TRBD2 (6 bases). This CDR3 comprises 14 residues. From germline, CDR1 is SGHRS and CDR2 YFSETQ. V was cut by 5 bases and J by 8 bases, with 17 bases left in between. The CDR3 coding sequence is TGCGCCAGCAGGCGGGGTAGTGGTGAGGATGAGCAGTTCTTC. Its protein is CASRRGSGEDEQFF.

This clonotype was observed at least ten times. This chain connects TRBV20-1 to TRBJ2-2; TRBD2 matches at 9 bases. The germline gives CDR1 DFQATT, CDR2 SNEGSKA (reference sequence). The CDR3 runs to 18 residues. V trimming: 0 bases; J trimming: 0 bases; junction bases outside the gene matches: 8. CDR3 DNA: TGCAGTGCTAGAGACCCCTCGCGGGGGGGAACGAACACCGGGGAGCTGTTTTTT. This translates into CSARDPSRGGTNTGELFF.

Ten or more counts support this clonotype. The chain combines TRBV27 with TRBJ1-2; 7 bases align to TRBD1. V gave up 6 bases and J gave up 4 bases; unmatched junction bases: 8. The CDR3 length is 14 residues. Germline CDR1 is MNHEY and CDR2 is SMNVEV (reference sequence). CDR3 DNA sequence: TGTGCCAGCAGAGAACTGACAGGGAGCTATGGCTACACCTTC. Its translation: CASRELTGSYGYTF.

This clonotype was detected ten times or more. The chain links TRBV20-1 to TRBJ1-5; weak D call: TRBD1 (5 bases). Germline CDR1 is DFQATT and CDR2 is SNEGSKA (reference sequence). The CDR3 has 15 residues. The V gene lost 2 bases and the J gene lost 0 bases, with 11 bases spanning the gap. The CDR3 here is CSARSPGLSNQPQHF. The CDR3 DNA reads TGCAGTGCTAGAAGTCCAGGGCTTAGCAATCAGCCCCAGCATTTT.

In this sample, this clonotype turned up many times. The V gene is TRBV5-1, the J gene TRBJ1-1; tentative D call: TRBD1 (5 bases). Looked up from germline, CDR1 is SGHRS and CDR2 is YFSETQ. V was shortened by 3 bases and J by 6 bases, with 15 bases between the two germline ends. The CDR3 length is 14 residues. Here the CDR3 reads CASSSGEGFAEAFF. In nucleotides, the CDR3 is TGCGCCAGCAGCTCGGGGGAGGGGTTTGCTGAAGCTTTCTTT. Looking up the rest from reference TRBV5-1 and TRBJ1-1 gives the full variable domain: KAGVTQTPRYLIKTRGQQVTLSCSPISGHRSVSWYQQTPGQGLQFLFEYFSETQRNKGNFPGRFSGRQFSNSRSEMNVSTLELGDSALYLCASSSGEGFAEAFFGQGTRLTVV.